This T cell receptor (beta chain) was obtained from a study of T cell changes during pregnancy in multiple sclerosis (dated by TCRdb to about 2019). For the wider study: The study looked at changes in the T cell repertoire across pregnancy in women with multiple sclerosis.

Receptors were amplified or captured by the immunoSEQ multiplex PCR assay. What TCRdb holds here is the immuneACCESS table cut down to in-frame rearrangements. Part of the clones is not present; checked against another copy, under half of the missing clones reflect an unresolved V gene, and the others are unexplained. This sample holds about 120,000 clones; around nine tenths were observed only once. 1.5% of the sample belongs to the ten largest clones. On this clone itself: Its recognized antigen is unknown. No base-level quality is on record; no much larger clone is a single base apart.

From a lookup of the germline V gene, CDR1 and CDR2 are SGDLS and YYNGEE. Spanning cysteine to phenylalanine, the CDR3 consists of 15 amino acids. The CDR3 DNA has 45 bases and is translated from base 1. V is cut back by 3 bases and J by 8 bases, with 9 bases in the junction unmatched. Material: peripheral blood, obtained in the third trimester of pregnancy. This receptor chain uses TRBV9 and TRBJ2-1, and 9 junction bases match TRBD1. The TCR comes from a female donor with multiple sclerosis, enrolled in a pregnancy study. CDR3 reads: CASSASGTGSYEQFF. The base sequence is TGTGCCAGCAGCGCGTCCGGGACAGGGAGCTATGAGCAGTTCTTC.